This TCR beta chain was captured by sequencing in a study of shared clonotypes between healthy human individuals (dated by TCRdb to between 2020 and 2021). Background on the whole study: The cohort included three men and a couple of women between 18 and 49 years of age. The study deeply sequenced blood TCR repertoires of about 5 healthy adults to estimate repertoire size and the extent of clonotype sharing between individuals. For each donor, three plates each were used for CD4 naive and CD4 memory, two plates were used for CD8 naive, and one plate was used for CD8 memory. Between about 0.9 and 8.9 billion PBMCs per donor were obtained by leukapheresis. Different laboratories and diverse techniques were used to prepare libraries and sequence TCR repertoires, to increase sequencing depth and limit assay-specific biases. Broad study findings and their caveats: Clonotypes shared by all four sorted-subset donors showed higher generation probabilities than non-shared clonotypes. Across several donors, 5% to 6% of naive CD4, roughly 3.3% of naive CD8, about 2.3% of memory CD4, and approximately 0.4% of memory CD8 clonotypes were shared. Based on pairwise subsampling, the degree of clonotype sharing among donors was expected to be affected by sequencing depth. Sampling was restricted to blood, and TCR repertoires in tissue are likely to differ from TCR repertoires in blood. Larger estimated clonotype richness was generally found for naive subsets than for memory subsets. The genetic and exposure-history diversity represented was limited by the small number of donors. Incomplete sequencing was indicated by rarefaction of sorted-subset datasets, despite the large sequencing depth.

The germline V gene sets CDR1 to SNHLY and CDR2 to FYNNEI. The V end gives up 6 bases and the J end 5 bases, leaving 6 bases in the junction not matched to a gene. The CDR3 covers 13 residues, taking in both the cysteine and the phenylalanine. The CDR3 DNA has 39 bases and is translated from base 1. Turning to this clone: Its specific antigen is unknown. No base qualities exist here, and no much larger clone lies one base off it. Different DNA sequences within this sample yield the same CDR3.

Healthy HIV-negative adults with no recently reported acute infections or vaccinations were included as donors. Only Caucasian adults living in Nashville, Tennessee, USA were represented among the donors. CD4+ T cells were enriched through magnetic negative selection, after which naive cells were positively selected on CD45RA and the remaining negative fraction served as the memory subset. After blood collection by leukapheresis, PBMCs were isolated using Ficoll-Histopaque density gradient centrifugation and then cryopreserved in the vapor phase of liquid nitrogen. Purity and quantity of every magnetically sorted T cell population were checked by analytical flow cytometry. Genomic DNA was isolated from each sorted fraction and quantified by UV absorbance on a Nanodrop 2000c. Using the deep immunoSEQ assay, TCR CDR3 regions were amplified from genomic DNA by multiplex PCR. For each cell subset, the extracted genomic DNA was distributed evenly across all wells of several immunoSEQ 96-well plates, and each plate served as one replicate. For sorted subsets, each replicate PCR was loaded with about 200 ng genomic DNA, equivalent to approximately 27,000 T cell genomes. The purified libraries were quantified using a Qubit 3.0 fluorometer, sized with a Bioanalyzer 2100, and then quantified again using the KAPA Library Quantification kit. Every immunoSEQ 96-well plate was sequenced on a dedicated single-read 150-cycle Illumina NextSeq 550 flow cell. Under the source paper's analysis protocol: The immunoSEQ output contained only junctional sequences without quality scores, so filtering could not match that applied to full-length reads. Sequences were annotated with PyIR, a Python wrapper for IgBLAST v1.9, using IMGT germline references to assign V/J genes and CDR3. Reads were filtered out if the reads had weak V/J assignments (E-value above 1e-6), no CDR3, stop codons, out-of-frame junctions, or ambiguous translated residues. V3J clonotypes were defined by identical inferred V gene, J gene, and CDR3 amino acid sequence. Percentage overlap between repertoires was computed as shared unique clonotypes divided by the size of the smaller repertoire. Three approaches were used to assess repertoire richness: RTK rarefaction, the Chao1 estimator, and Recon v2.1 estimates of unobserved clonotypes. Generation probabilities for all TCRbeta clonotypes obtained by the gDNA method from a handful of donors were computed using OLGA. This is the immuneACCESS table as TCRdb keeps it, with only in-frame sequences that have V and J called. A part of the clones is gone; compared with another copy, unresolved V genes explain less than half, and the rest is unexplained. The V and J calls and clone size come from that table; D and trimming were worked out from the DNA. Recorded for this sample are under 2.5 million clones; 80% to 95% of them occurred a single time. The top ten clonotypes cover more than 0.35% of the sample.

This receptor was identified in a man between 18 and 35 years old in good health. Some clones in this sample may be carry-over from other donors' samples. The sample was naive CD4+ T cells from PBMCs. What the cell subset or site label conveys for this sample: CD45RA+ positively selected. Here the chain combines TRBV2 and TRBJ1-1, and 7 bases in between align with TRBD1. The nucleotides read TGTGCCAGCAGCCGGGACAGAGATACTGAAGCTTTCTTT. It translates to CASSRDRDTEAFF.